The 3 T cell receptor beta chains presented below share a single source sample, sequenced in a study of OX40 agonist ivuxolimab in advanced cancers. Library construction relied on the immunoSEQ multiplex PCR assay. Held by TCRdb, this immuneACCESS table contains in-frame sequences only and omits some clones. Under half of the omission traces to an unresolved V gene where checked; the cause of the rest is unknown. Within this sample are about 64,000 clones, with about 90% of them counted one time only. The ten largest make up 4.5% to 5.5% of the sample. Sequences were derived from CD4+ or CD8+ T cells sorted from blood, sampled in a trial of the OX40 agonist ivuxolimab. Receptor source: an adult with an advanced solid tumor such as melanoma, head and neck, liver or kidney cancer.

This chain joins TRBV12-5 and TRBJ2-1; 8 bases match TRBD2. V trimming: 0 bases; J trimming: 5 bases; junction bases outside the gene matches: 3. The CDR3 consists of 15 residues. The germline gives CDR1 LGHNT, CDR2 FRNRAP. CDR3 amino acids: CASGLVASGHNEQFF. CDR3 nucleotide sequence: TGTGCTAGTGGTTTGGTTGCTAGCGGGCACAATGAGCAGTTCTTC.

The chain couples TRBV5-4 to TRBJ2-3, with 9 bases lining up with TRBD2. The germline V gene encodes CDR1 SGHNT and CDR2 YYREEE (reference sequence). This CDR3 comprises 15 residues. Unmatched junction bases numbered 4, after V lost 0 bases and J lost 5 bases. In DNA, the CDR3 is TGTGCCAGCAGCTTGGGCGCGGGGGGGGGAGATACGCAGTATTTT. This sequence encodes CASSLGAGGGDTQYF.

The chain couples TRBV28 to TRBJ1-5, with D perhaps matching TRBD1 (6 bases). The V and J ends lost 7 bases and 5 bases respectively, with 33 bases between them. CDR1 is MDHEN, CDR2 SYDVKM, per germline. The CDR3 consists of 20 residues. CDR3 protein: CASTSLKEQGKPSVYQPQHF. The CDR3 nucleotides are TGTGCCAGCACCAGCCTGAAGGAACAGGGAAAGCCCTCGGTGTATCAGCCCCAGCATTTT.